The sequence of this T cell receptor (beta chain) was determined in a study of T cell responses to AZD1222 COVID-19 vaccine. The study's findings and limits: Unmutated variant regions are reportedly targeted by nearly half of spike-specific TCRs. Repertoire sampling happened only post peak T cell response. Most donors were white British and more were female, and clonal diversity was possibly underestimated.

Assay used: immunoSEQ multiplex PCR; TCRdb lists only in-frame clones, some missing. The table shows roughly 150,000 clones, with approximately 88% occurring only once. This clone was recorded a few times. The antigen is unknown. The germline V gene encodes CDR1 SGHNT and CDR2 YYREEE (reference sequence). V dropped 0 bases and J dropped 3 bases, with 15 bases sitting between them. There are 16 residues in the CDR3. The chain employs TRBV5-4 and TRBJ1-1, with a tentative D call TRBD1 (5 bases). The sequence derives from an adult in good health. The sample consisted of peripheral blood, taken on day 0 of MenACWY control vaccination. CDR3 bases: TGTGCCAGCAGCTTGGGCAGGGAGAGTAGGGACACTGAAGCTTTCTTT. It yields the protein CASSLGRESRDTEAFF.